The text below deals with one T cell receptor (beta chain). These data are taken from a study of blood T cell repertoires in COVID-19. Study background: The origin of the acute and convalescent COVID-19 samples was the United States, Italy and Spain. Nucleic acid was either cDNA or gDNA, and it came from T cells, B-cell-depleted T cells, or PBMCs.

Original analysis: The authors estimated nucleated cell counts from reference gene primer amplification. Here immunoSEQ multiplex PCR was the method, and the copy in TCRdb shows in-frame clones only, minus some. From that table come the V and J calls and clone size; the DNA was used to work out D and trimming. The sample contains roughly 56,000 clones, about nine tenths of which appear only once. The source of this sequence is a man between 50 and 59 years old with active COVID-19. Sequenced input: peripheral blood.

The CDR3 DNA reads TGTGCCAGCAGCTTAGAGGCGGGAGGGAGTCCCGGGGAGCTGTTTTTT. It specifies CASSLEAGGSPGELFF. This chain joins TRBV7-6 and TRBJ2-2; 9 nucleotides agree with TRBD2. J lost 6 bases, V lost 1 base, and 6 bases had no gene match. The CDR3 contains 16 residues. Germline assignment: CDR1 SGHVS and CDR2 FNYEAQ.